The clone carrying this T cell receptor beta chain was detected once. Its antigen is not known. The record originates from a study of CD8+ T cells in alopecia areata. General observations from the study: Uncertainty remains about how baseline CD8+ expansion links to response, with one nonresponder.

Sequencing relied on a cDNA template that was reverse transcribed from extracted RNA. TCRdb's copy holds only in-frame clones and misses some; the assay was immunoSEQ multiplex PCR. The sample consists of around 200,000 clones, roughly 53% of them appearing once. Noted treatment: oral pan-JAK inhibitor, 5-10 mg twice daily. Deletions cut 5 bases from V and 6 bases from J, with 17 bases between. CDR1 and CDR2 (germline): SGHRS, YFSETQ. The CDR3 totals 15 residues. This TCR came from a human donor with alopecia areata. The chain carries TRBV5-1 and TRBJ2-2; perhaps TRBD2 as D (5 bases). The source material was CD8+ T cells sorted from blood, sampled at week 24, from a patient treated with tofacitinib. CDR3 region: CASRSEGDRPGELFF. Written as DNA, the CDR3 is TGCGCCAGCAGATCCGAGGGTGATCGTCCCGGGGAGCTGTTTTTT.